This T cell receptor beta chain derives from a study of shared clonotypes between healthy human individuals. Overall study results and limits: Exclusively blood specimens were collected; tissue repertoires likely differ.

Profiled with immunoSEQ multiplex PCR; TCRdb holds only in-frame clones, not every one. The table has nearly 2 million clones, about 95% seen once. Germline lookup yields CDR1 SNHLY and CDR2 FYNNEI. The CDR3 spans 12 residues. V lost 8 bases, J lost 6 bases, and 6 bases stayed unmatched. This clone has just a few counts. Its target is not known. The naive CD8 subset, CD45RO-negative cells positively selected for CCR7, excluded terminally differentiated effector memory CD45RA+ cells. The source of this sequence is a man between 18 and 35 years old in good health. V usage is TRBV2 and J usage is TRBJ1-1, with 7 bases that match TRBD1. Source material: naive CD8+ T cells sorted from blood. The CDR3 loop reads CASGTVGAEAFF. The CDR3 nucleotides are TGTGCCAGCGGGACAGTCGGCGCTGAAGCTTTCTTT.